This is a list of T cell receptor beta chains from one sample in a study of technical replicates of blood from a handful of donors. Measured with immunoSEQ multiplex PCR; TCRdb has only the in-frame clones, and not every one. This table holds approximately 79,000 clones, roughly 96% found once. Sample: T cells isolated from PBMCs. These receptors were obtained from a human donor in good health. CDR3s include the opening cysteine and the closing phenylalanine or tryptophan. The order of the fields is D gene, clone size, J gene, V gene, CDR3 DNA, CDR3 protein. The D gene is left open where the match is weak. The size field is filled for only some rows; it gives once, few, many or a size class.

d_call: TRBD2
clone_size: NA
j_call: TRBJ2-1
v_call: TRBV5-4
cdr3_nt: TGTGCCAGCAGCTTGGCCAGGAGCGGGAGGGCCCTCGGGAATGAGCAGTTCTTC
cdr3_aa: CASSLARSGRALGNEQFF

d_call: NA
clone_size: once
j_call: TRBJ2-4
v_call: TRBV30
cdr3_nt: TGTGCCTGGAAAACTAAAAACATTCAGTACTTC
cdr3_aa: CAWKTKNIQYF

d_call: NA
clone_size: NA
j_call: TRBJ2-7
v_call: TRBV2
cdr3_nt: TGTGCCAGCAGACCCCTAGACGAGCAGTACTTC
cdr3_aa: CASRPLDEQYF

d_call: TRBD2
clone_size: NA
j_call: TRBJ2-7
v_call: TRBV4-3
cdr3_nt: TGCGCCAGCAGCCAAGTTCTGGGCCAGCCCAGGGAGGGATATGTCTACGAGCAGTACTTC
cdr3_aa: CASSQVLGQPREGYVYEQYF

d_call: TRBD1
clone_size: NA
j_call: TRBJ1-1
v_call: TRBV13
cdr3_nt: TGTGCCAGCAGCTCGGGACAGGGGGCAATGAACACTGAAGCTTTCTTT
cdr3_aa: CASSSGQGAMNTEAFF

d_call: NA
clone_size: once
j_call: TRBJ2-7
v_call: TRBV4-2
cdr3_nt: TGTGCCAGCAGCCAAGTTGGAGCGGCGGGCCCCGGCTACGAGCAGTACTTC
cdr3_aa: CASSQVGAAGPGYEQYF

d_call: TRBD2
clone_size: NA
j_call: TRBJ2-7
v_call: TRBV7-2
cdr3_nt: TGTGCCAGCAGCTCCGTAGCGGGGAGGGCAAGGTACGAGCAGTACTTC
cdr3_aa: CASSSVAGRARYEQYF

d_call: NA
clone_size: NA
j_call: TRBJ2-2
v_call: TRBV29-1
cdr3_nt: TGCAGCGTAGCACCCGGGACATACGCGAACACCGGGGAGCTGTTTTTT
cdr3_aa: CSVAPGTYANTGELFF

d_call: NA
clone_size: NA
j_call: TRBJ2-3
v_call: TRBV6-1
cdr3_nt: TGTGCCAGCAGCCTTTTCACAGATACGCAGTATTTT
cdr3_aa: CASSLFTDTQYF

d_call: NA
clone_size: NA
j_call: TRBJ2-1
v_call: TRBV7-9
cdr3_nt: TGTGCCAGCAGCCACAGGCCTGCCTCCTACAATGAGCAGTTCTTC
cdr3_aa: CASSHRPASYNEQFF

d_call: TRBD1
clone_size: NA
j_call: TRBJ1-2
v_call: TRBV5-4
cdr3_nt: TGTGCCAGCAGCTTGGGGACAGGGGGCGCGAGCTATGGCTACACCTTC
cdr3_aa: CASSLGTGGASYGYTF

d_call: NA
clone_size: few
j_call: TRBJ1-1
v_call: TRBV18
cdr3_nt: TGTGCCAGCTCACTAGGACAATCGGGGAACACTGAAGCTTTCTTT
cdr3_aa: CASSLGQSGNTEAFF

d_call: TRBD2
clone_size: once
j_call: TRBJ2-7
v_call: TRBV2
cdr3_nt: TGTGCCAGCAGCGCACTAGCGGGAACCTACGAGCAGTACTTC
cdr3_aa: CASSALAGTYEQYF

d_call: TRBD2
clone_size: NA
j_call: TRBJ2-2
v_call: TRBV7-9
cdr3_nt: TGTGCCAGCACCTTAGATATAGCGGGAGGTCCGGCGAACACCGGGGAGCTGTTTTTT
cdr3_aa: CASTLDIAGGPANTGELFF

d_call: TRBD1
clone_size: once
j_call: TRBJ2-7
v_call: TRBV14
cdr3_nt: TGTGCCAGCAGCCAACTGGGACAGGACTACGAGCAGTACTTC
cdr3_aa: CASSQLGQDYEQYF

d_call: TRBD2
clone_size: NA
j_call: TRBJ2-1
v_call: TRBV25-1
cdr3_nt: TGTGCCAGCAGTGATCCAGGACTAGCGGGAGGGTATGAGCAGTTCTTC
cdr3_aa: CASSDPGLAGGYEQFF

d_call: TRBD2
clone_size: NA
j_call: TRBJ2-1
v_call: TRBV28
cdr3_nt: TGTGCCAGCAGTACGAGTAGCGGGATATCCTACAATGAGCAGTTCTTC
cdr3_aa: CASSTSSGISYNEQFF

d_call: TRBD1
clone_size: NA
j_call: TRBJ2-7
v_call: TRBV9
cdr3_nt: TGTGCCAGCAGCACTCAGGGGGCGCTAGAGCAGTACTTC
cdr3_aa: CASSTQGALEQYF

d_call: TRBD2
clone_size: NA
j_call: TRBJ2-7
v_call: TRBV4-1
cdr3_nt: TGCGCCAGCAGCCATGAATCTAGCGGGAGGGCCTCCGAGCAGTACTTC
cdr3_aa: CASSHESSGRASEQYF

d_call: NA
clone_size: NA
j_call: TRBJ2-3
v_call: TRBV25-1
cdr3_nt: TGTGCCAGCAGTGACGGTTGGGGGCTTAGCACAGATACGCAGTATTTT
cdr3_aa: CASSDGWGLSTDTQYF

d_call: NA
clone_size: NA
j_call: TRBJ1-2
v_call: TRBV5-6
cdr3_nt: TGTGCCAGCAGCTTCCGGCCAGGAGGCTACACCTTC
cdr3_aa: CASSFRPGGYTF

d_call: NA
clone_size: NA
j_call: TRBJ2-1
v_call: TRBV5-1
cdr3_nt: TGCGCCAGCAGCTTGAATTTAGCTAACAATGAGCAGTTCTTC
cdr3_aa: CASSLNLANNEQFF

d_call: NA
clone_size: NA
j_call: TRBJ1-4
v_call: TRBV7-9
cdr3_nt: TGTGCCAGCATCTCCGGATGGGACAACGAAAAACTGTTTTTT
cdr3_aa: CASISGWDNEKLFF

d_call: NA
clone_size: NA
j_call: TRBJ2-5
v_call: TRBV25-1
cdr3_nt: TGTGCCAGCAAGCACTTCCACCAAGAGACCCAGTACTTC
cdr3_aa: CASKHFHQETQYF

d_call: TRBD1
clone_size: NA
j_call: TRBJ1-4
v_call: TRBV6-5
cdr3_nt: TGTGCCAGCAGATGGACAGGGAATAATGAAAAACTGTTTTTT
cdr3_aa: CASRWTGNNEKLFF

d_call: TRBD1
clone_size: NA
j_call: TRBJ2-3
v_call: TRBV27
cdr3_nt: TGTGCCAGCAGTTTAGGACAGGGGGCCTATACGCAGTATTTT
cdr3_aa: CASSLGQGAYTQYF

d_call: NA
clone_size: NA
j_call: TRBJ2-3
v_call: TRBV4-2
cdr3_nt: TGTGCCAGCAGCCTTGCGAGGGGGTCTACGCAGTATTTT
cdr3_aa: CASSLARGSTQYF

d_call: TRBD1
clone_size: NA
j_call: TRBJ2-2
v_call: TRBV5-4
cdr3_nt: TGTGCCAGCAGCAAGACAGGGGGCGGAAACACCGGGGAGCTGTTTTTT
cdr3_aa: CASSKTGGGNTGELFF

d_call: NA
clone_size: NA
j_call: TRBJ2-7
v_call: TRBV30
cdr3_nt: TGTGCCTGGAGCGACGGTCCGGGAGAGCAGTACTTC
cdr3_aa: CAWSDGPGEQYF

d_call: TRBD1
clone_size: NA
j_call: TRBJ1-2
v_call: TRBV7-2
cdr3_nt: TGTGCCAGCAGCCTAGGGACAGGGGGCCATGGCTACACCTTC
cdr3_aa: CASSLGTGGHGYTF

d_call: NA
clone_size: NA
j_call: TRBJ1-1
v_call: TRBV5-4
cdr3_nt: TGTGCCAGCAGCTTCAATGGAGTGAACACTGAAGCTTTCTTT
cdr3_aa: CASSFNGVNTEAFF

d_call: TRBD1
clone_size: NA
j_call: TRBJ1-2
v_call: TRBV28
cdr3_nt: TGTGCCAGCAGTTTCCCTGACAGGGTGAAGGGCTACACCTTC
cdr3_aa: CASSFPDRVKGYTF

d_call: NA
clone_size: NA
j_call: TRBJ2-2
v_call: TRBV9
cdr3_nt: TGTGCCAGCAGCGTAGGGGGGCTGATAACCGGGGAGCTGTTTTTT
cdr3_aa: CASSVGGLITGELFF

d_call: NA
clone_size: once
j_call: TRBJ2-7
v_call: TRBV5-1
cdr3_nt: TGCGCCAGCAGCCCGGGGACTCACTGGGGCGAGCAGTACTTC
cdr3_aa: CASSPGTHWGEQYF

d_call: NA
clone_size: NA
j_call: TRBJ1-1
v_call: TRBV28
cdr3_nt: TGTGCCAGCAGAGTAACAGGGAATGTGGCCATTGAAGCTTTCTTT
cdr3_aa: CASRVTGNVAIEAFF

d_call: TRBD2
clone_size: NA
j_call: TRBJ2-5
v_call: TRBV30
cdr3_nt: TGTGCCTGGAGTGATAGCGGGTCATGGGAGGCCCAGTACTTC
cdr3_aa: CAWSDSGSWEAQYF

d_call: NA
clone_size: NA
j_call: TRBJ2-1
v_call: TRBV5-5
cdr3_nt: TGTGCCAGCAGCTCTAGAGATGAGCAGTTCTTC
cdr3_aa: CASSSRDEQFF

d_call: TRBD1
clone_size: NA
j_call: TRBJ2-7
v_call: TRBV19
cdr3_nt: TGTGCCAGTAGTCCGGGACAGGGCCCGTACGAGCAGTACTTC
cdr3_aa: CASSPGQGPYEQYF

d_call: TRBD1
clone_size: NA
j_call: TRBJ1-2
v_call: TRBV19
cdr3_nt: TGTGCCAGTAGTGCGCGGGACAGGGGATCAGGCTACACCTTC
cdr3_aa: CASSARDRGSGYTF

d_call: TRBD1
clone_size: once
j_call: TRBJ2-6
v_call: TRBV5-6
cdr3_nt: TGTGCCAGCGGGGACAGCTCTTTCTCTGGGGCCAACGTCCTGACTTTC
cdr3_aa: CASGDSSFSGANVLTF

d_call: TRBD2
clone_size: NA
j_call: TRBJ2-1
v_call: TRBV5-5
cdr3_nt: TGTGCCAGCAGCTTGGTCACTAGCGGGAGCGATGAGCAGTTCTTC
cdr3_aa: CASSLVTSGSDEQFF

d_call: NA
clone_size: NA
j_call: TRBJ2-7
v_call: TRBV7-9
cdr3_nt: TGTGCCAGCAGCCGAGAGTCAGGCTCCTACGAGCAGTACTTC
cdr3_aa: CASSRESGSYEQYF

d_call: NA
clone_size: NA
j_call: TRBJ2-2
v_call: TRBV4-3
cdr3_nt: TGCGCCAGCAGCCAACACAGGGAAGGCCCCGGGGAGCTGTTTTTT
cdr3_aa: CASSQHREGPGELFF

d_call: NA
clone_size: NA
j_call: TRBJ1-1
v_call: TRBV21-1
cdr3_nt: TGTGCCAGCAGCAAGTCGACAGGCATTGTGTTGATCACTGAAGCTTTCTTT
cdr3_aa: CASSKSTGIVLITEAFF

d_call: TRBD1
clone_size: NA
j_call: TRBJ2-5
v_call: TRBV7-8
cdr3_nt: TGTGCCAGCAGTCACTCTGGGACAGGGGGGACTATCCAAGAGACCCAGTACTTC
cdr3_aa: CASSHSGTGGTIQETQYF

d_call: NA
clone_size: NA
j_call: TRBJ2-7
v_call: TRBV15
cdr3_nt: TGTGCCACCAGCGTGAACAGGGAGCTCCACGAGCAGTACTTC
cdr3_aa: CATSVNRELHEQYF

d_call: NA
clone_size: NA
j_call: TRBJ2-7
v_call: TRBV7-2
cdr3_nt: TGTGCCAGCAGCATCGACAGTCCCTCCTACGAGCAGTACTTC
cdr3_aa: CASSIDSPSYEQYF

d_call: TRBD2
clone_size: NA
j_call: TRBJ2-1
v_call: TRBV28
cdr3_nt: TGTGCCAGCAGTTTCCTAGCGGGAGCGTTTTCCGGTGAGCAGTTCTTC
cdr3_aa: CASSFLAGAFSGEQFF

d_call: TRBD1
clone_size: NA
j_call: TRBJ1-1
v_call: TRBV30
cdr3_nt: TGTGCGGTGGGGGAACAGGGGGCCAAAGCTTTCTTT
cdr3_aa: CAVGEQGAKAFF

d_call: NA
clone_size: NA
j_call: TRBJ2-5
v_call: TRBV4-1
cdr3_nt: TGCGCCAGCAGTCCAAGGGCTCTAGCGCAAGAGACCCAGTACTTC
cdr3_aa: CASSPRALAQETQYF

d_call: TRBD1
clone_size: NA
j_call: TRBJ2-3
v_call: TRBV7-9
cdr3_nt: TGTGCCAGCAGCTTAGCTGGCGGGACAGGGGGTTGGGGGACAGATACGCAGTATTTT
cdr3_aa: CASSLAGGTGGWGTDTQYF

d_call: TRBD2
clone_size: NA
j_call: TRBJ2-7
v_call: TRBV27
cdr3_nt: TGTGCCAGTTACGGACTAGCGGGTACGGGGGAGCAGTACTTC
cdr3_aa: CASYGLAGTGEQYF

d_call: TRBD1
clone_size: NA
j_call: TRBJ2-7
v_call: TRBV28
cdr3_nt: TGTGCCAGCAGTTTTAACTCTCGGACAGGTATCTACGAGCAGTACTTC
cdr3_aa: CASSFNSRTGIYEQYF

d_call: NA
clone_size: NA
j_call: TRBJ2-7
v_call: TRBV7-3
cdr3_nt: TGTGCCAGCAGCAAGCCCGGGGGGCAGGGGGAGCAGTACTTC
cdr3_aa: CASSKPGGQGEQYF